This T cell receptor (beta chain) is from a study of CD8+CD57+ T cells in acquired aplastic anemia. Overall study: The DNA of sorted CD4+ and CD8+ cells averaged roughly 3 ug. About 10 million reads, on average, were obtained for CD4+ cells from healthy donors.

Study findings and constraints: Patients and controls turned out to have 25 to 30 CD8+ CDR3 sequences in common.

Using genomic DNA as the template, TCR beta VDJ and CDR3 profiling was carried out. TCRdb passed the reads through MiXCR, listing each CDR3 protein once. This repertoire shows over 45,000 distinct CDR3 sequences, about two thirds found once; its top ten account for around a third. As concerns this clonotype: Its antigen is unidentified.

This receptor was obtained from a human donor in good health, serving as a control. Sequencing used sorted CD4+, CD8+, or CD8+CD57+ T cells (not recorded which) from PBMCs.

The CDR3: CASSVAVQPSTDTQYF. CDR3 in DNA: TGTGCCAGCAGCGTAGCGGTACAACCTAGCACAGATACGCAGTATTTT. The V call is TRBV9, the J call TRBJ2-3; no firm D call. With 0 bases removed from V and 0 bases from J, the gap between germline ends came to 11 bases. CDR1 and CDR2 (germline): SGDLS, YYNGEE. The CDR3 contains 16 residues. Supplemented by reference TRBV9 and TRBJ2-3, the full variable domain reads DSGVTQTPKHLITATGQRVTLRCSPRSGDLSVYWYQQSLDQGLQFLIQYYNGEERAKGNILERFSAQQFPDLHSELNLSSLELGDSALYFCASSVAVQPSTDTQYFGPGTRLTVL.